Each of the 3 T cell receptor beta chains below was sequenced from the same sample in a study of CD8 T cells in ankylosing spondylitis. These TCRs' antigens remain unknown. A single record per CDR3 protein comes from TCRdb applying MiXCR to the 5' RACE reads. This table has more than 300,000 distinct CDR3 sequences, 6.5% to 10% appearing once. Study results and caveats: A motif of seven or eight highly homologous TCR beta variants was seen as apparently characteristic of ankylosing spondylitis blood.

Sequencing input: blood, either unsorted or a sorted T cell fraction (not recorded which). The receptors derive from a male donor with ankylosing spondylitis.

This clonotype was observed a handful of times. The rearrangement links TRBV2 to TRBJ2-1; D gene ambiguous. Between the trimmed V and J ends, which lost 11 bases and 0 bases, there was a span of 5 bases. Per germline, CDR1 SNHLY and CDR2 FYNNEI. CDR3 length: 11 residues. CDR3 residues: CAESSYNEQFF. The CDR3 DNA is TGTGCCGAGAGCTCCTACAATGAGCAGTTCTTC.

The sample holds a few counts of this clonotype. Here the CDR3 reads CSARVTLWGEEHTDTQYF. CDR3 sequence (DNA): TGCAGTGCTAGGGTCACCCTTTGGGGGGAGGAACACACAGATACGCAGTATTTT. The chain recombines TRBV20-1 with TRBJ2-3, with D possibly TRBD2 on 6 matching bases. CDR3 length equals 18 residues. The V and J ends lost 3 bases and 2 bases respectively, with 24 bases between them. Germline V lookup: CDR1 DFQATT, CDR2 SNEGSKA (reference sequence).

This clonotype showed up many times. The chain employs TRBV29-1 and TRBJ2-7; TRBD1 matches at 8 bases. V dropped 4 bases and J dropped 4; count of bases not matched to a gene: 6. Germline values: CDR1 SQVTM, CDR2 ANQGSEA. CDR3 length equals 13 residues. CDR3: CSVARQGAYEQYF. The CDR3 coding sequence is TGCAGCGTTGCACGTCAGGGGGCATACGAGCAGTACTTC.